These 27 T cell receptor beta chains originate from one sample sequenced in a study of cytomegalovirus exposure and HLA in healthy donors. Use of 60 Vbeta and 13 Jbeta primers characterized the PCR. Method: immunoSEQ multiplex PCR; TCRdb's copy keeps in-frame clones and lacks some. The table has roughly 130,000 clones, roughly 80% seen once. What was sequenced was PBMCs. Receptors were obtained from a girl aged 2 to 10 in good health and CMV-seronegative.

V usage is TRBV6-1 and J usage is TRBJ1-2; possible D gene TRBD1, 6 bases. Germline lookup yields CDR1 MNHNS and CDR2 SASEGT. CDR3 length equals 15 residues. With 4 bases removed from V and 4 bases from J, the gap between germline ends came to 16 bases. The CDR3 spells CASSAQTGNVYGYTF. The CDR3 coding sequence is TGTGCCAGCAGTGCTCAGACAGGAAACGTCTATGGCTACACCTTC.

This chain connects TRBV27 to TRBJ2-3, with D tentatively TRBD1 (7 bases). Germline loops: CDR1 MNHEY, CDR2 SMNVEV (reference sequence). This CDR3 spans 16 amino acids. Deletions cut 5 bases from V and 15 bases from J, with 30 bases between. The CDR3: CASSPATDRAEDGGYF. Here the CDR3 DNA reads TGTGCCAGCAGTCCTGCAACCGACAGGGCGGAGGACGGGGGTTATTTT.

V gene TRBV11-2 combines with J gene TRBJ1-4; D is undetermined. The CDR3 loop spans 14 amino acids. The V gene lost 6 bases and the J gene lost 7 bases, with 15 bases spanning the gap. CDR1 and CDR2 from the germline V gene are SGHAT and FQNNGV. The CDR3 protein is CASRSNGYSEKLFF. The CDR3 coding sequence is TGTGCCAGCAGGTCGAACGGTTATAGTGAAAAACTGTTTTTT.

The chain is built from TRBV6-1 and TRBJ2-2; a weak D match, TRBD1 (5 bases). This CDR3 is 17 amino acids long. Germline CDR1 MNHNS, CDR2 SASEGT. Trimming pared 3 bases from V and 0 bases from J, leaving 14 bases between. The DNA for the CDR3 is TGTGCCAGCAGTGACTTACGGCAGGGCCCGAACACCGGGGAGCTGTTTTTT. It specifies CASSDLRQGPNTGELFF.

The gene calls are TRBV5-1 and TRBJ2-1; TRBD1 matches at 8 bases. This CDR3 is 15 amino acids long. V lost 4 bases and J lost 2; bases outside the gene matches: 5. CDR1 is SGHRS and CDR2 is YFSETQ in the germline V gene. CDR3 nucleotide sequence: TGCGCCAGCAGCGCTACAGGGGGTCCCTACAATGAGCAGTTCTTC. Its translation: CASSATGGPYNEQFF.

The chain uses TRBV7-6 and TRBJ2-1; 10 nucleotides line up with TRBD2. The V gene's germline CDR1 is SGHVS and CDR2 FNYEAQ. There are 16 residues in the CDR3. V shed 2 bases, J shed 6 bases, and the junction held 7 bases outside the gene matches. CDR3 sequence: CASSLSSGRTPNEQFF. CDR3 DNA: TGTGCCAGCAGCTTATCTAGCGGGAGAACTCCCAATGAGCAGTTCTTC.

The genes are TRBV14 and TRBJ1-1, with TRBD1 identical over 8 bases. The germline V gene encodes CDR1 SGHDN and CDR2 FVKESK. This CDR3 has 14 residues. After removal of 1 base from V and 5 bases from J, the junction contained 3 bases not matched to a gene. CDR3 bases: TGTGCCAGCAGCCAAGGACAGGGGACTACTGAAGCTTTCTTT. This sequence encodes CASSQGQGTTEAFF.

This clone showed up just a few times. This sequence joins TRBV11-2 and TRBJ2-7; D might be TRBD2 (5 bases). CDR1 SGHAT and CDR2 FQNNGV come from the germline V gene. V was clipped by 6 bases and J by 5 bases, with 29 bases between them. This CDR3 spans 18 amino acids. The CDR3 region has the DNA TGTGCCAGCAGTCCGAGGGTAAGGTCCGTGAGGCGTAGCCACGAGCAGTACTTC. This gives the protein CASSPRVRSVRRSHEQYF.

DNA of the CDR3: TGTGCCAGCAGCTTAACAGGGTTTGGCACTGAAGCTTTCTTT. Protein product: CASSLTGFGTEAFF. The chain has TRBV7-2 and TRBJ1-1; D possibly corresponds to TRBD1 (6 bases). V was cut by 2 bases and J by 4 bases, with 11 bases left in between. The germline gives CDR1 SGHTA, CDR2 FQGNSA. The CDR3 is 14 amino acids.

The chain has TRBV5-1 and TRBJ2-5; 10 positions match TRBD2. The CDR3 is made up of 16 amino acids. V dropped 5 bases and J dropped 2; count of bases not matched to a gene: 9. The germline V gene has CDR1 SGHRS and CDR2 YFSETQ. CDR3: CASRVPSGSEQETQYF. CDR3 nucleotides: TGCGCCAGCAGGGTTCCTAGCGGGAGCGAACAAGAGACCCAGTACTTC.

The V call is TRBV6-5, the J call TRBJ2-1; weak D call: TRBD2 (6 bases). Trimming pared 5 bases from V and 6 bases from J, leaving 11 bases between. The length of the CDR3 is 13 residues. The germline V gene has CDR1 MNHEY and CDR2 SVGAGI. DNA for the CDR3: TGTGCCAGCAGTCAGAGGGACTCCAATGAGCAGTTCTTC. Protein product: CASSQRDSNEQFF.

The rearrangement links TRBV25-1 to TRBJ2-7; 8 nucleotides align to TRBD1. The V and J ends lost 3 bases and 9 bases, in that order; junction bases with no gene match: 10. The CDR3 extends over 14 amino acids. Germline CDR1 and CDR2: MGHDK and SYGVNS. The CDR3: CASSDTGGSTRQYF. CDR3 coding DNA: TGTGCCAGCAGTGATACAGGGGGATCAACTAGGCAGTACTTC.

This sequence joins TRBV7-8 and TRBJ2-5; the D is unclear. The length of the CDR3 is 13 residues. Germline V lookup: CDR1 SGHVS, CDR2 FQNEAQ. Trimming shortened V by 3 bases and J by 4 bases, and 9 bases separated the two germline ends. CDR3 DNA sequence: TGTGCCAGCAGCTTTAGCCCCCGAGAGACCCAGTACTTC. This gives the protein CASSFSPRETQYF.

The J gene is TRBJ2-7, the V gene TRBV6-5; D is uncertain. The V gene's germline CDR1 is MNHEY and CDR2 SVGAGI. V lost 0 bases, J lost 2 bases, and 5 bases lay in between. The CDR3 consists of 13 residues. The CDR3 DNA sequence: TGTGCCAGCAGTTACTCACAGACCTACGAGCAGTACTTC. Amino acid sequence: CASSYSQTYEQYF.

The chain links TRBV6-1 to TRBJ2-1; D gene unclear. Germline assignment: CDR1 MNHNS and CDR2 SASEGT. CDR3 length: 15 residues. Trimming left V 2 bases short and J 7 bases short, with 15 bases between. The CDR3 region has the DNA TGTGCCAGCAGTGAATCTGCCCTGCGTGCGAATGAGCAGTTCTTC. Encoded protein: CASSESALRANEQFF.

The V call is TRBV7-2, the J call TRBJ2-1; 11 positions match TRBD2. This CDR3 is built from 15 residues. V lost 3 bases and J lost 4; bases outside the gene matches: 2. Germline values: CDR1 SGHTA, CDR2 FQGNSA. CDR3 loop: CASSFSGGAYNEQFF. DNA for the CDR3: TGTGCCAGCAGCTTTAGCGGGGGGGCATACAATGAGCAGTTCTTC.

This clone occurred once. This sequence joins TRBV4-1 and TRBJ1-1, with a possible D match to TRBD1 (6 bases). The CDR3 runs to 14 residues. The V end lost 3 bases, the J end lost 1 base, and 9 bases lay between the germline ends. The V gene's germline CDR1 is MGHRA and CDR2 YSYEKL. CDR3 DNA: TGCGCCAGCAGCCAGGAGGACAGGAACACTGAAGCTTTCTTT. Translating gives CASSQEDRNTEAFF.

This chain joins TRBV14 and TRBJ2-2, with 11 positions matching TRBD1. V lost 1 base and J lost 5; bases outside the gene matches: 6. The CDR3 spans 17 residues. Germline CDR1 reads SGHDN; CDR2 reads FVKESK. The CDR3 region is CASSQVGTGGKTGELFF. CDR3 nucleotides: TGTGCCAGCAGCCAAGTAGGGACAGGGGGAAAGACCGGGGAGCTGTTTTTT.

The chain joins TRBV5-1 to TRBJ2-5; a possible D gene is TRBD1 (5 bases). Trimming shortened V by 4 bases and J by 2 bases, and 18 bases separated the two germline ends. Germline V gene lookup returns CDR1 SGHRS and CDR2 YFSETQ. The CDR3 is 16 amino acids. DNA for the CDR3: TGCGCCAGCAGCCCCCCCGTGCAGGGTGGGCAAGAGACCCAGTACTTC. Translated: CASSPPVQGGQETQYF. Complete variable domain (other parts from reference TRBV5-1 and TRBJ2-5): KAGVTQTPRYLIKTRGQQVTLSCSPISGHRSVSWYQQTPGQGLQFLFEYFSETQRNKGNFPGRFSGRQFSNSRSEMNVSTLELGDSALYLCASSPPVQGGQETQYFGPGTRLLVL.

This clone was detected once. This chain links TRBV7-2 with TRBJ2-7, with no clear D. CDR3 length: 16 amino acids. The ends were cut back, 1 base at V and 0 bases at J, with 13 bases in the middle. Germline V lookup: CDR1 SGHTA, CDR2 FQGNSA. CDR3 in amino acids: CASSLGSHLSSYEQYF. DNA for the CDR3: TGTGCCAGCAGCTTAGGATCGCACTTGAGCTCCTACGAGCAGTACTTC. The variable domain in full, with the rest retrieved from reference TRBV7-2 and TRBJ2-7, is GAGVSQSPSNKVTEKGKDVELRCDPISGHTALYWYRQSLGQGLEFLIYFQGNSAPDKSGLPSDRFSAERTGGSVSTLTIQRTQQEDSAVYLCASSLGSHLSSYEQYFGPGTRLTVT.

This chain joins TRBV4-1 and TRBJ1-4; D is perhaps TRBD1 (5 bases). The germline gives CDR1 MGHRA, CDR2 YSYEKL. The CDR3 contains 14 residues. Trimming left V 3 bases short and J 5 bases short, with 10 bases between. DNA of the CDR3: TGCGCCAGCAGCCACGGCAGGGTGAATGAAAAACTGTTTTTT. Protein product: CASSHGRVNEKLFF.

The chain employs TRBV15 and TRBJ2-7; 7 positions match TRBD2. The germline CDR1 and CDR2 sequences are LNHNV and YYDKDF (reference sequence). This CDR3 has 16 residues. V shed 1 base and J 6 bases; nucleotides not matched to a gene: 12. The CDR3 sequence is CATSRGRGEVAGEQYF. In nucleotides, the CDR3 is TGTGCCACCAGCAGAGGCCGTGGGGAGGTAGCGGGCGAGCAGTACTTC.

The chain employs TRBV5-4 and TRBJ1-2; D gene ambiguous. CDR3 size: 15 residues. Trimming took off 2 bases at V and 2 bases at J, with 13 bases between the two ends. Per germline, CDR1 SGHNT and CDR2 YYREEE (reference sequence). The chain's CDR3 is CASSLRALLNYGYTF. The CDR3 nucleotides read TGTGCCAGCAGCTTAAGAGCCTTGCTGAACTATGGCTACACCTTC.

V gene TRBV4-1 combines with J gene TRBJ2-1; D ambiguous. The CDR3 runs 13 residues. V gave up 5 bases and J gave up 5 bases, with 10 bases separating them. Germline lookup yields CDR1 MGHRA and CDR2 YSYEKL. CDR3 nucleotides: TGCGCCAGCAGCGCAAGCATTAACAATGAGCAGTTCTTC. This gives the protein CASSASINNEQFF.

The chain couples TRBV7-2 to TRBJ2-1; 10 bases line up with TRBD2. This CDR3 is built from 18 residues. CDR1 SGHTA and CDR2 FQGNSA come from the germline V gene. V gave up 2 bases and J gave up 2 bases; unmatched junction bases: 9. The CDR3 is CASSLLAGAGNAYNEQFF. In nucleotides, the CDR3 is TGTGCCAGCAGCTTACTAGCGGGGGCGGGGAACGCCTACAATGAGCAGTTCTTC.

The chain recombines TRBV6-1 with TRBJ2-2, with D tentatively TRBD2 (6 bases). Germline V lookup: CDR1 MNHNS, CDR2 SASEGT. V was pared by 5 bases and J by 3 bases, with 10 bases between. The CDR3 sequence is 14 residues long. In DNA, the CDR3 is TGTGCCAGCAGTCGGGACTCCGACACCGGGGAGCTGTTTTTT. Amino acid sequence: CASSRDSDTGELFF.

The chain employs TRBV5-1 and TRBJ2-3, with 8 bases fitting TRBD2. Trimming at V came to 2 bases and at J to 2 bases, leaving 13 bases not matched to a gene. CDR1 and CDR2 from the germline V gene are SGHRS and YFSETQ. This CDR3 comprises 18 residues. The CDR3 here is CASSFQTSGLASTDTQYF. In DNA, the CDR3 is TGCGCCAGCAGCTTCCAAACCTCCGGACTAGCCTCCACAGATACGCAGTATTTT.